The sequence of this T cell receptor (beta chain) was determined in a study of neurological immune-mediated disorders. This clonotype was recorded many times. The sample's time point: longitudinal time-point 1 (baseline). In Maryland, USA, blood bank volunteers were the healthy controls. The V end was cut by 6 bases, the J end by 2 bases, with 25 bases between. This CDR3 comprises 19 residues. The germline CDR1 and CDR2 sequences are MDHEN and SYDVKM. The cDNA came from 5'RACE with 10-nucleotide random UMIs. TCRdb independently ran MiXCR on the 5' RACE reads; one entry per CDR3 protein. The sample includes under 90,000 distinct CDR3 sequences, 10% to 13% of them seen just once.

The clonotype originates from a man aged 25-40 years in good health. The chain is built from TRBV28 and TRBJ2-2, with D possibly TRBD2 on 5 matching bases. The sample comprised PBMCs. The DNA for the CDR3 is TGTGCCAGCAGAGCACTAGTCGGCTCGGTAAACGAAAACACCGGGGAGCTGTTTTTT. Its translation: CASRALVGSVNENTGELFF.